Sequencing of this TCR beta chain was carried out in a study of glioma-infiltrating T cells after dendritic cell vaccination. Study-level information: Dendritic cell vaccine was injected intradermally three times, biweekly. The study, taken as a whole, reports: Complete blood and tumor specimen sets were limited to few patients.

The PCR used 60 V beta and 13 J beta primers. TCRdb keeps only in-frame clones here, not all; method: immunoSEQ multiplex PCR. The sample carries 93,000 or so clones, about 79% recorded once. Remarks on this clone: Its antigen remains unidentified.

This receptor was identified in a human donor with glioblastoma. Here the sequenced sample was blood, taken before dendritic cell vaccination.

The CDR3 coding sequence is TGTGCCAGCAGCGTAGCGGGACAGGGGGCGGGAGAGACCCAGTACTTC. Protein: CASSVAGQGAGETQYF. This chain uses TRBV9 with TRBJ2-5, with TRBD1 matching over 12 bases. V lost 0 bases to trimming and J lost 4 bases; unmatched junction nucleotides: 4. This CDR3 is built from 16 residues. The germline V gene encodes CDR1 SGDLS and CDR2 YYNGEE. The whole variable domain, remainder taken from reference TRBV9 and TRBJ2-5, is DSGVTQTPKHLITATGQRVTLRCSPRSGDLSVYWYQQSLDQGLQFLIQYYNGEERAKGNILERFSAQQFPDLHSELNLSSLELGDSALYFCASSVAGQGAGETQYFGPGTRLLVL.